A selection of T cell receptor beta chains follows, all from one sample in a study of blood T cell repertoires in COVID-19. TCRdb's copy holds only in-frame clones and misses some; the assay was immunoSEQ multiplex PCR. The sample carries a few hundred thousand clones, roughly 90% recorded once. The source material was PBMCs or T cells enriched from blood (not recorded which). All receptors come from a man aged 35 to 55 who had recovered from COVID-19. Both conserved end residues are part of each CDR3. A D gene is named only where the DNA matches it firmly. Where a row states a size, it is once, few, many or the class of an expanded clone; other rows omit it.

CDR3aa: CASSLGRGERQETQYF
CDR3nt: TGCGCCAGCAGCTTGGGCCGCGGGGAACGCCAAGAGACCCAGTACTTC
v_gene: TRBV5-1
abundance: .
j_gene: TRBJ2-5
d_gene: .

CDR3aa: CASSERPHSDGYTF
CDR3nt: TGTGCCAGCAGTGAGCGTCCTCACTCGGATGGCTACACCTTC
v_gene: TRBV6-4
abundance: .
j_gene: TRBJ1-2
d_gene: .

CDR3aa: CASSVDQETQYF
CDR3nt: TGTGCCAGCAGCGTCGACCAAGAGACCCAGTACTTC
v_gene: TRBV9
abundance: .
j_gene: TRBJ2-5
d_gene: .

CDR3aa: CASSPTESSYNSPLHF
CDR3nt: TGCGCCAGCAGCCCTACCGAGAGCTCCTATAATTCACCCCTCCACTTT
v_gene: TRBV4-1
abundance: .
j_gene: TRBJ1-6
d_gene: .

CDR3aa: CASAVGTGGHEQYF
CDR3nt: TGTGCCAGCGCGGTCGGGACAGGGGGTCACGAGCAGTACTTC
v_gene: TRBV11-1
abundance: .
j_gene: TRBJ2-7
d_gene: TRBD1

CDR3aa: CASSLDRGDSSYEQYF
CDR3nt: TGTGCCAGCAGCTTGGACAGGGGAGATAGCTCCTACGAGCAGTACTTC
v_gene: TRBV5-8
abundance: .
j_gene: TRBJ2-7
d_gene: TRBD1

CDR3aa: CASSIAVYNEQFF
CDR3nt: TGTGCCAGTAGTATAGCCGTATACAATGAGCAGTTCTTC
v_gene: TRBV19
abundance: .
j_gene: TRBJ2-1
d_gene: .

CDR3aa: CASSPSTGPSYEQYF
CDR3nt: TGTGCCAGCTCACCTAGTACAGGCCCTAGCTACGAGCAGTACTTC
v_gene: TRBV18
abundance: once
j_gene: TRBJ2-7
d_gene: .

CDR3aa: CASSVDGTQYF
CDR3nt: TGTGCCAGCAGCGTAGACGGGACCCAGTACTTC
v_gene: TRBV9
abundance: .
j_gene: TRBJ2-5
d_gene: .

CDR3aa: CSVEGGQGYYNEQFF
CDR3nt: TGCAGCGTTGAAGGGGGCCAGGGGTATTACAATGAGCAGTTCTTC
v_gene: TRBV29-1
abundance: once
j_gene: TRBJ2-1
d_gene: .

CDR3aa: CASSTPGLAGGFHNEQFF
CDR3nt: TGTGCCAGCAGCACCCCGGGACTAGCGGGAGGGTTCCACAATGAGCAGTTCTTC
v_gene: TRBV7-9
abundance: .
j_gene: TRBJ2-1
d_gene: TRBD2

CDR3aa: CATSEYKYEQYF
CDR3nt: TGTGCCACCAGTGAGTACAAGTACGAGCAGTACTTC
v_gene: TRBV24-1
abundance: .
j_gene: TRBJ2-7
d_gene: .

CDR3aa: CASSLTGFDYGYTF
CDR3nt: TGTGCCAGCAGTTTAACAGGGTTTGACTATGGCTACACCTTC
v_gene: TRBV2
abundance: .
j_gene: TRBJ1-2
d_gene: .

CDR3aa: CASSSGLAGTHYEQYF
CDR3nt: TGTGCCAGCAGCTCGGGACTAGCGGGGACGCACTACGAGCAGTACTTC
v_gene: TRBV5-6
abundance: .
j_gene: TRBJ2-7
d_gene: TRBD2

CDR3aa: CASSIVVRGRYSNQPQHF
CDR3nt: TGTGCCAGTAGTATAGTAGTCAGGGGGCGATATAGCAATCAGCCCCAGCATTTT
v_gene: TRBV19
abundance: .
j_gene: TRBJ1-5
d_gene: TRBD1

CDR3aa: CASSYGRDDRSPLHF
CDR3nt: TGTGCCAGCAGTTACGGGCGGGACGATCGATCACCCCTCCACTTT
v_gene: TRBV6-5
abundance: .
j_gene: TRBJ1-6
d_gene: .

CDR3aa: CASSLGTSPYNEQFF
CDR3nt: TGTGCCAGCTCCCTGGGGACTAGCCCCTACAATGAGCAGTTCTTC
v_gene: TRBV18
abundance: once
j_gene: TRBJ2-1
d_gene: TRBD2

CDR3aa: CASSLGLAGGFYEQFF
CDR3nt: TGCGCCAGCAGCTTGGGCCTAGCGGGAGGATTCTATGAGCAGTTCTTC
v_gene: TRBV5-1
abundance: once
j_gene: TRBJ2-1
d_gene: TRBD2

CDR3aa: CSASQTGGGNQPQHF
CDR3nt: TGCAGTGCTAGTCAGACAGGGGGCGGCAATCAGCCCCAGCATTTT
v_gene: TRBV20-1
abundance: .
j_gene: TRBJ1-5
d_gene: TRBD1

CDR3aa: CASSLGNIGNTIYF
CDR3nt: TGTGCCAGCAGTTTAGGCAACATTGGAAACACCATATATTTT
v_gene: TRBV28
abundance: .
j_gene: TRBJ1-3
d_gene: .

CDR3aa: CASSPRTSGGAWPGANVLTF
CDR3nt: TGTGCCAGCTCACCAAGGACTAGCGGGGGGGCCTGGCCTGGGGCCAACGTCCTGACTTTC
v_gene: TRBV18
abundance: .
j_gene: TRBJ2-6
d_gene: TRBD2

CDR3aa: CASSQDFSGGRDEQYF
CDR3nt: TGTGCCAGCAGCCAAGATTTCTCGGGAGGACGCGACGAGCAGTACTTC
v_gene: TRBV3-1/TRBV3-2
abundance: .
j_gene: TRBJ2-7
d_gene: TRBD2

CDR3aa: CASRVQGATYNEQFF
CDR3nt: TGTGCCAGCAGGGTACAGGGGGCAACCTACAATGAGCAGTTCTTC
v_gene: TRBV6-5
abundance: .
j_gene: TRBJ2-1
d_gene: TRBD1

CDR3aa: CASSFSVNTEAFF
CDR3nt: TGTGCCAGCAGCTTTAGTGTGAACACTGAAGCTTTCTTT
v_gene: TRBV5-4
abundance: .
j_gene: TRBJ1-1
d_gene: .

CDR3aa: CSASLNEKLFF
CDR3nt: TGCAGTGCTAGTCTTAATGAAAAACTGTTTTTT
v_gene: TRBV20-1
abundance: once
j_gene: TRBJ1-4
d_gene: .

CDR3aa: CASSPLGRGTNYGYTF
CDR3nt: TGTGCCAGCAGCCCCCTTGGCAGGGGAACCAACTATGGCTACACCTTC
v_gene: TRBV4-2
abundance: .
j_gene: TRBJ1-2
d_gene: .

CDR3aa: CASSGRGLAGELFF
CDR3nt: TGTGCCAGCAGCGGGCGGGGGTTGGCCGGGGAGCTGTTTTTT
v_gene: TRBV2
abundance: few
j_gene: TRBJ2-2
d_gene: TRBD2

CDR3aa: CASSLKRTGTGNTIYF
CDR3nt: TGTGCCAGCAGCTTAAAACGGACAGGGACTGGAAACACCATATATTTT
v_gene: TRBV11-2
abundance: .
j_gene: TRBJ1-3
d_gene: TRBD1

CDR3aa: CASRGGVSSYNSPLHF
CDR3nt: TGTGCCAGCAGGGGCGGGGTCAGCTCCTATAATTCACCCCTCCACTTT
v_gene: TRBV2
abundance: .
j_gene: TRBJ1-6
d_gene: .

CDR3aa: CASSAGTPSYNEQFF
CDR3nt: TGTGCCAGCTCCGCCGGGACTCCCTCCTACAATGAGCAGTTCTTC
v_gene: TRBV27
abundance: .
j_gene: TRBJ2-1
d_gene: .

CDR3aa: CSALQGVSYF
CDR3nt: TGCAGCGCACTACAGGGAGTATCGTATTTT
v_gene: TRBV29-1
abundance: .
j_gene: TRBJ2-3
d_gene: .

CDR3aa: CASKLSTGTVNYGYTF
CDR3nt: TGTGCCAGCAAACTCTCGACAGGGACCGTCAACTATGGCTACACCTTC
v_gene: TRBV28
abundance: .
j_gene: TRBJ1-2
d_gene: TRBD1

CDR3aa: CASSGLAGPQETQYF
CDR3nt: TGTGCCAGCAGTGGGCTAGCGGGACCACAAGAGACCCAGTACTTC
v_gene: TRBV27
abundance: .
j_gene: TRBJ2-5
d_gene: TRBD2